A single sample is the source of the 3 T cell receptor beta chains below, sequenced in a study of resident and recirculating memory T cells in vitiligo (dated by TCRdb to the late 2010s). Library preparation was by the immunoSEQ multiplex PCR assay. Not all clones reach the TCRdb copy of this immuneACCESS table, which keeps in-frame sequences only. Checked studies attribute under half of the gap to unresolved V genes and leave the rest unexplained. The sample data list tens of thousands of clones, and about 92% of these were observed just once. More than 4.5% of the sample is in the top ten clones. What was sequenced was blood. The receptors derive from a male donor with vitiligo.

The chain joins TRBV7-8 to TRBJ2-7, with TRBD1 matching 8 bases. Per germline, CDR1 SGHVS and CDR2 FQNEAQ. With V trimmed by 1 base and J by 2 bases, 4 bases remained unmatched. This CDR3 region has 15 residues. This chain's CDR3 is CASSLGTGQTYEQYF. DNA for the CDR3: TGTGCCAGCAGCTTAGGGACAGGGCAAACCTACGAGCAGTACTTC.

The chain joins TRBV28 to TRBJ1-4; D uncertain. The ends were cut back, 3 bases at V and 5 bases at J, with 10 bases in the middle. From germline, CDR1 is MDHEN and CDR2 SYDVKM. CDR3 length equals 14 residues. CDR3 in amino acids: CASSFRSSNEKLFF. The CDR3 coding sequence is TGTGCCAGCAGTTTTAGGAGCTCGAATGAAAAACTGTTTTTT.

The chain joins TRBV27 to TRBJ2-1, with a weak D call TRBD1 (6 bases). The CDR3 consists of 13 residues. Deletions cut 5 bases from V and 13 bases from J, with 18 bases between. The germline V gene encodes CDR1 MNHEY and CDR2 SMNVEV (reference sequence). The CDR3 DNA follows: TGTGCCAGCAGTCAGACTCCCGGGACACGACAGTTCTTC. Translation gives CASSQTPGTRQFF.